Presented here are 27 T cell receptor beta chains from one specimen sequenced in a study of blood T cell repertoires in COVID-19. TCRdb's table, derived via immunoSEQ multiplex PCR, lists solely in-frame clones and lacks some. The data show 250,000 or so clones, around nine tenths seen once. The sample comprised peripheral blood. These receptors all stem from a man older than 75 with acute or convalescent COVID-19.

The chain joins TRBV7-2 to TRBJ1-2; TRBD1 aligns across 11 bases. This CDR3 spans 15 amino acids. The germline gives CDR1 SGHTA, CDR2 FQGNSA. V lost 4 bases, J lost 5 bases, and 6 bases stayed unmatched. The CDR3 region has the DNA TGTGCCAGCAGCTCCTGGGACAGGGGGACTTATGGCTACACCTTC. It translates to CASSSWDRGTYGYTF.

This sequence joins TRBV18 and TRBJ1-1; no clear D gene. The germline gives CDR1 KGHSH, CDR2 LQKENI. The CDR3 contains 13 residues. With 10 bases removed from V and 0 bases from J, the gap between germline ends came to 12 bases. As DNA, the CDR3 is TGTGCCACTCGGAGTTTAATGAACACTGAAGCTTTCTTT. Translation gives CATRSLMNTEAFF. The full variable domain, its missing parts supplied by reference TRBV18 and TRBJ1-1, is NAGVMQNPRHLVRRRGQEARLRCSPMKGHSHVYWYRQLPEEGLKFMVYLQKENIIDESGMPKERFSAEFPKEGPSILRIQQVVRGDSAAYFCATRSLMNTEAFFGQGTRLTVV.

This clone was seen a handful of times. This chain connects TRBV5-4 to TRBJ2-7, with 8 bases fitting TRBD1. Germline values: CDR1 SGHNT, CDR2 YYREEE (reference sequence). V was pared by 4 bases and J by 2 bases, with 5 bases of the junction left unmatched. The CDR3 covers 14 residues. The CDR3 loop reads CASSTTGGTYEQYF. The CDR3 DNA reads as TGTGCCAGCAGCACTACAGGGGGGACCTACGAGCAGTACTTC.

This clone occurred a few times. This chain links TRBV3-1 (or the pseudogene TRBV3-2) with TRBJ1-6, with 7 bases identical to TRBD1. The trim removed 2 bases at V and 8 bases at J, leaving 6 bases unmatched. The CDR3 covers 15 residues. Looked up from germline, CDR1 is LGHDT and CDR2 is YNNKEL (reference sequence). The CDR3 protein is CASSQMLQGDSPLHF. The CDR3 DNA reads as TGTGCCAGCAGCCAAATGCTCCAGGGGGATTCACCCCTCCACTTT.

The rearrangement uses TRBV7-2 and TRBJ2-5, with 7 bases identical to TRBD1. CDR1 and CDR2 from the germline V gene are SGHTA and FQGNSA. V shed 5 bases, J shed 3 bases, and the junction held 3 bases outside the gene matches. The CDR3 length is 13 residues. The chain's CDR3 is CASSVDREETQYF. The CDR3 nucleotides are TGTGCCAGCAGCGTTGACAGGGAAGAGACCCAGTACTTC.

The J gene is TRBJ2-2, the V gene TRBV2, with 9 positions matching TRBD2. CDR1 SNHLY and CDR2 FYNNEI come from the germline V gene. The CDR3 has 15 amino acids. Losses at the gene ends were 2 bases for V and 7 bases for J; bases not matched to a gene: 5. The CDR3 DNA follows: TGTGCCAGCAGTGAAATAGCGGGAGACCACGGGGAGCTGTTTTTT. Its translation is CASSEIAGDHGELFF. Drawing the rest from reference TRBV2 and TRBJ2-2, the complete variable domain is EPEVTQTPSHQVTQMGQEVILRCVPISNHLYFYWYRQILGQKVEFLVSFYNNEISEKSEIFDDQFSVERPDGSNFTLKIRSTKLEDSAMYFCASSEIAGDHGELFFGEGSRLTVL.

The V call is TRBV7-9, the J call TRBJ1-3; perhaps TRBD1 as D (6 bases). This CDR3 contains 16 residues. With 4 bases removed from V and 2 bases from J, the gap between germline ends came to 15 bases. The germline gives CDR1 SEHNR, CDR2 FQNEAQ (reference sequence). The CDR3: CASSSNRVTPGNTIYF. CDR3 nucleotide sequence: TGTGCCAGCAGCTCAAACAGGGTAACCCCTGGAAACACCATATATTTT.

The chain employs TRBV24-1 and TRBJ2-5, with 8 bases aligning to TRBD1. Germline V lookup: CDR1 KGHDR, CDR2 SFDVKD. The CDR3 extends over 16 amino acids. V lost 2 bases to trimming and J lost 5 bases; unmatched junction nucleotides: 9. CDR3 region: CATSDSGTGFGETQYF. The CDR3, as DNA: TGTGCCACCAGTGATTCAGGGACAGGATTCGGGGAGACCCAGTACTTC.

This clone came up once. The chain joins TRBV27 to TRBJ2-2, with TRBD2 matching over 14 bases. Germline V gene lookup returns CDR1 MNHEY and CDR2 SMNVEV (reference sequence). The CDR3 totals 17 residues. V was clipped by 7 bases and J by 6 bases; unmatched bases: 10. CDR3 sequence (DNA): TGTGCCAGCACCGGACTAGCGGGGGGCCAGGGGCCCGGGGAGCTGTTTTTT. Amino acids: CASTGLAGGQGPGELFF.

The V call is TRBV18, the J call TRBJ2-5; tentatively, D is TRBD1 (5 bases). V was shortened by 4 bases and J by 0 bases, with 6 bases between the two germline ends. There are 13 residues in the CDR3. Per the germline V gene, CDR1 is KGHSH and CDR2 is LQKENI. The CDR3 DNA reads TGTGCCAGCTCACAGACAGACCAAGAGACCCAGTACTTC. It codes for CASSQTDQETQYF. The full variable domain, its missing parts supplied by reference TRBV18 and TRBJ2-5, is NAGVMQNPRHLVRRRGQEARLRCSPMKGHSHVYWYRQLPEEGLKFMVYLQKENIIDESGMPKERFSAEFPKEGPSILRIQQVVRGDSAAYFCASSQTDQETQYFGPGTRLLVL.

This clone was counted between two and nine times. CDR3 region: CASSEATSYNEQFF. CDR3 DNA: TGTGCCAGCAGTGAAGCCACTAGCTACAATGAGCAGTTCTTC. The V gene is TRBV6-1, the J gene TRBJ2-1; tentatively, D is TRBD2 (5 bases). With 0 bases removed from V and 3 bases from J, the gap between germline ends came to 6 bases. CDR3 length: 14 residues. In germline, CDR1 is MNHNS, CDR2 SASEGT.

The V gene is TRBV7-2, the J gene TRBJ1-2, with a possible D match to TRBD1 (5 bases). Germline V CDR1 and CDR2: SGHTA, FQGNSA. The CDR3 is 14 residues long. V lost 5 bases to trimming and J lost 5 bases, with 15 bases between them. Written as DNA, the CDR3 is TGTGCCAGCAGCAGCCCCCGGGACTATTATGGCTACACCTTC. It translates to CASSSPRDYYGYTF.

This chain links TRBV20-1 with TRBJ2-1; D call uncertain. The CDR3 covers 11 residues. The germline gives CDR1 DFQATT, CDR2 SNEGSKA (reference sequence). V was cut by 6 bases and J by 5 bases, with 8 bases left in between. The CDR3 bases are TGCAGTGCGCCGACACACAATGAGCAGTTCTTC. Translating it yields CSAPTHNEQFF.

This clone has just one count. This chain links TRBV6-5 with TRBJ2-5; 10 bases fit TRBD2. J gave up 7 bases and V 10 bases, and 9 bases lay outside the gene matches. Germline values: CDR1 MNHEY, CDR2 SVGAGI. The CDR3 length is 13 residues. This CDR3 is CATMGGLATTQYF. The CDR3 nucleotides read TGTGCCACTATGGGGGGACTAGCGACGACCCAGTACTTC.

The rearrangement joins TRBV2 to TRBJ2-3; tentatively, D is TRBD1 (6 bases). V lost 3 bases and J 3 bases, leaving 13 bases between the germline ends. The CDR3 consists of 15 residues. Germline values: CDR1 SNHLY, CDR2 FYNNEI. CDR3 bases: TGTGCCAGCAGTGACGCAGGGGCGCGGACAGATACGCAGTATTTT. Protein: CASSDAGARTDTQYF.

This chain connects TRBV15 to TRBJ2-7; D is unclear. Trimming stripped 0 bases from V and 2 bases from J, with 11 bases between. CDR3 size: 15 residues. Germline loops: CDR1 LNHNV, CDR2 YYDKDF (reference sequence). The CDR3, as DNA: TGTGCCACCAGCAGAGATCGAGAGATCCCCTACGAGCAGTACTTC. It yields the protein CATSRDREIPYEQYF.

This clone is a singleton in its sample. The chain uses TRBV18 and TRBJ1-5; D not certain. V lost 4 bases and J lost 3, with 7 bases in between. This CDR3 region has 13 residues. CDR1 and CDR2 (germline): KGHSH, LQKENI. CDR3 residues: CASSLIDNQPQHF. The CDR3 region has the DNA TGTGCCAGCTCACTGATAGACAATCAGCCCCAGCATTTT.

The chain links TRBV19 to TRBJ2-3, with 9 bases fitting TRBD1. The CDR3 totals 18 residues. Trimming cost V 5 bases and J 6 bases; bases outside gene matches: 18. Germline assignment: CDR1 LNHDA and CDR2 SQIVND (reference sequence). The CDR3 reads CASSPQWRTTGGPDTQYF. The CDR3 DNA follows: TGTGCCAGTAGTCCTCAGTGGCGAACGACAGGGGGTCCGGATACGCAGTATTTT.

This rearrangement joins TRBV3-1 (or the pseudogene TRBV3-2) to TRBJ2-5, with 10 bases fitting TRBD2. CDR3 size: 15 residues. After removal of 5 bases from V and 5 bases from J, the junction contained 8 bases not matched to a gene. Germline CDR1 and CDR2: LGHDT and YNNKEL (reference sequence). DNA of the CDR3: TGTGCCAGCAGCTTTACTAGCGGGGCCCAGGAGACCCAGTACTTC. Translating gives CASSFTSGAQETQYF.

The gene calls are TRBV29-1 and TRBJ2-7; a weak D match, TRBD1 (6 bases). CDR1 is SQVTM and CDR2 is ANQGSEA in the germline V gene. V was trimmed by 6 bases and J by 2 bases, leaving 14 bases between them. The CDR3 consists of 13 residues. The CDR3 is CSVSRTGTYEQYF. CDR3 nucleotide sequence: TGCAGCGTATCGCGTACAGGGACCTACGAGCAGTACTTC.

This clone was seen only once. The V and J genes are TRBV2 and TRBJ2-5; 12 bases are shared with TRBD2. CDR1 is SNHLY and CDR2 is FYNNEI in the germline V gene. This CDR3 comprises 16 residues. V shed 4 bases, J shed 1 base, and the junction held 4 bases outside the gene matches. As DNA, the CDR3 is TGTGCCAGCAGTGCCTTGACTAGCGGGAGCCAAGAGACCCAGTACTTC. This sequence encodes CASSALTSGSQETQYF. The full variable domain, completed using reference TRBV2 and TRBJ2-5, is EPEVTQTPSHQVTQMGQEVILRCVPISNHLYFYWYRQILGQKVEFLVSFYNNEISEKSEIFDDQFSVERPDGSNFTLKIRSTKLEDSAMYFCASSALTSGSQETQYFGPGTRLLVL.

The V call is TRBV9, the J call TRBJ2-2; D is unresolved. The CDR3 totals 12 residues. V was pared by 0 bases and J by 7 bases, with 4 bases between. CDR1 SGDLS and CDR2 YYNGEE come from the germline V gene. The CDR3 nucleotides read TGTGCCAGCAGCGTAGATCACGGGGAGCTGTTTTTT. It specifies CASSVDHGELFF.

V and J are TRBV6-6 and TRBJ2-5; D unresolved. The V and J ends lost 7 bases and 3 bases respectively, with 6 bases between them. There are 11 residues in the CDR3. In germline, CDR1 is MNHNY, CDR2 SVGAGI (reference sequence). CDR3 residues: CASKIEETQYF. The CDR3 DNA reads TGTGCCAGCAAAATAGAAGAGACCCAGTACTTC.

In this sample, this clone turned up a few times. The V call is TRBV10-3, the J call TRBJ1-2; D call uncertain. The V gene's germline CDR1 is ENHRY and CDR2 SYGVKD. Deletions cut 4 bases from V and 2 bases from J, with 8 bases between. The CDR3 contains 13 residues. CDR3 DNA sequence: TGTGCCATCAGTGGAGGAGGGAACTATGGCTACACCTTC. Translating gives CAISGGGNYGYTF.

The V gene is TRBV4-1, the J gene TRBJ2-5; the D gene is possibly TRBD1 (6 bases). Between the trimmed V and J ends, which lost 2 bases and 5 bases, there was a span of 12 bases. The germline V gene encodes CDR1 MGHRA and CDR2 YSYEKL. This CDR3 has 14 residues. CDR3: CASSQRIRGETQYF. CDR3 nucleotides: TGCGCCAGCAGCCAAAGAATTAGGGGGGAGACCCAGTACTTC.

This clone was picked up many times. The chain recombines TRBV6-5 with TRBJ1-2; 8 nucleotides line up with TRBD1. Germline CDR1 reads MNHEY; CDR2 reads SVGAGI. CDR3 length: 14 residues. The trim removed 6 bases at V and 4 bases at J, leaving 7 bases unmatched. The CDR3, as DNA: TGTGCCAGCAGCGGCCGGGACAGGAGCTATGGCTACACCTTC. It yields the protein CASSGRDRSYGYTF.

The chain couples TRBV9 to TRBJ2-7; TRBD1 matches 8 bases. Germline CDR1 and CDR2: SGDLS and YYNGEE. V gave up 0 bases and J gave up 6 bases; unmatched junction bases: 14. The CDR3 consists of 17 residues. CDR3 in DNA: TGTGCCAGCAGCGTAGAGGTCTTAGGGCCAGGGGGCGTCGAGCAGTACTTC. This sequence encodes CASSVEVLGPGGVEQYF.